Presented here are 7 T cell receptor beta chains from one specimen sequenced in a study of cytomegalovirus exposure and HLA in healthy donors. PCR used 60 Vbeta primers and 13 Jbeta primers. Clones were read by immunoSEQ multiplex PCR, and TCRdb kept only the in-frame ones, dropping some. The data hold 200,000 to 300,000 clones, with more than 75% observed a single time. The sequenced sample consisted of PBMCs. The receptors were gathered from a woman between 35 and 50 years old in good health and CMV-seropositive.

This chain joins TRBV14 and TRBJ2-5; 7 nucleotides agree with TRBD2. CDR1 is SGHDN, CDR2 FVKESK, per germline. Germline trimming cut 0 bases from V and 4 bases from J; bases unmatched to any gene: 8. CDR3 length: 16 amino acids. CDR3: CASSQDKSGVLETQYF. In nucleotides, the CDR3 is TGTGCCAGCAGCCAAGATAAGAGCGGGGTTCTAGAGACCCAGTACTTC.

This clone was recorded once. This rearrangement joins TRBV7-9 to TRBJ2-3, with D possibly matching TRBD1 (6 bases). The CDR3 covers 17 residues. The germline V and J ends were trimmed by 2 bases and 0 bases, with 15 bases remaining between them. Germline CDR1 reads SEHNR; CDR2 reads FQNEAQ (reference sequence). The CDR3 here is CASSLRGSGASTDTQYF. CDR3 nucleotides: TGTGCCAGCAGCTTAAGGGGGAGCGGAGCCAGCACAGATACGCAGTATTTT.

The rearrangement uses TRBV6-5 and TRBJ1-2; D remains unclear. Germline loops: CDR1 MNHEY, CDR2 SVGAGI. The CDR3 runs to 12 residues. The germline V and J ends were trimmed by 5 bases and 4 bases, with 8 bases remaining between them. The CDR3 DNA reads as TGTGCCAGCAGTGCCGGGGTCTATGGCTACACCTTC. Amino acid sequence: CASSAGVYGYTF.

This chain uses TRBV4-1 with TRBJ1-1; D gene uncertain. Germline CDR1 MGHRA, CDR2 YSYEKL. Trimming pared 1 base from V and 1 base from J, leaving 4 bases between. This CDR3 has 13 residues. CDR3 sequence reads: CASSQGPNTEAFF. For the CDR3, the DNA is TGCGCCAGCAGCCAAGGGCCGAACACTGAAGCTTTCTTT.

The gene calls are TRBV6-6 and TRBJ1-6, with a weak D call TRBD1 (6 bases). Looked up from germline, CDR1 is MNHNY and CDR2 is SVGAGI (reference sequence). V lost 5 bases to trimming and J lost 10 bases, with 12 bases between them. CDR3 size: 13 residues. In nucleotides, the CDR3 is TGTGCCAGCAGTGAGGACAGACGGTCACCCCTCCACTTT. It is translated as CASSEDRRSPLHF.

The V and J genes are TRBV7-9 and TRBJ2-7; 9 bases fit TRBD1. Germline V gives CDR1 SEHNR, CDR2 FQNEAQ (reference sequence). V was clipped by 4 bases and J by 6 bases; unmatched bases: 1. CDR3 length equals 12 residues. CDR3 sequence (DNA): TGTGCCAGCAGCTCGACAGGGGGCGAGCAGTACTTC. This codes for CASSSTGGEQYF.

This clone was picked up a small number of times. The chain combines TRBV13 with TRBJ2-7, with 7 positions matching TRBD2. CDR3 length: 15 residues. Germline loops: CDR1 PRHDT, CDR2 FYEKMQ (reference sequence). Trimming removed 3 bases from V and 0 bases from J; junction bases left unmatched: 5. CDR3 amino acids: CASSFRGGSSYEQYF. As DNA, the CDR3 is TGTGCCAGCAGCTTTAGGGGCGGGAGCTCCTACGAGCAGTACTTC.